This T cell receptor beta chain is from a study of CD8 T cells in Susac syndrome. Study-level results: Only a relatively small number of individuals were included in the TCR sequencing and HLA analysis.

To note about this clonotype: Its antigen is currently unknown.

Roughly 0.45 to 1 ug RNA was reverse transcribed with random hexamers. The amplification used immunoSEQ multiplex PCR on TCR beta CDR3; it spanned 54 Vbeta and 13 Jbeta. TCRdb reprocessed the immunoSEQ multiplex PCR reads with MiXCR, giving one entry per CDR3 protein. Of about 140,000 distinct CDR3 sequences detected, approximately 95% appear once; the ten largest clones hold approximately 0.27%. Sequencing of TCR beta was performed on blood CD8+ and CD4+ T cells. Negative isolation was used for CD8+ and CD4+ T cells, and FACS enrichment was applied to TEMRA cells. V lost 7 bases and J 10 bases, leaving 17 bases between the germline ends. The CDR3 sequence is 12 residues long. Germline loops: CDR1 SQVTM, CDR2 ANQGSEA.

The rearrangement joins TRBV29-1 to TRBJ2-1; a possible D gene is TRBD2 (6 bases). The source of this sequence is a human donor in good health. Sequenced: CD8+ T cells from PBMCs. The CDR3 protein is CSGLILAPEQFF. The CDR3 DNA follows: TGCAGCGGCCTAATCCTAGCGCCGGAGCAGTTCTTC.